The following is a T cell receptor (beta chain) sequence with its context. Those enrolled, adults aged 18 to 89 years, came from 25 or so US areas. This sample stems from a study of blood T cell repertoires in COVID-19. With 0 bases removed from V and 0 bases from J, the gap between germline ends came to 12 bases. The length of the CDR3 is 17 residues. From germline, CDR1 is SGHNT and CDR2 YYREEE (reference sequence). In the original analysis: Amplification of reference gene primers was used by the study to estimate nucleated cell counts. Some clones are missing from TCRdb's copy, which holds only in-frame ones; the method was immunoSEQ multiplex PCR. The V and J calls and the clone size are those of that table, but D and trimming were determined from the DNA. Of hundreds of thousands of clones in the sample, around 84% were seen once.

The source material was PBMCs or T cells enriched from blood (not recorded which). V and J are TRBV5-4 and TRBJ1-4, with D maybe TRBD1 (5 bases). The sequence came from a woman in her fifties or sixties who had recovered from COVID-19. The CDR3 region has the DNA TGTGCCAGCAGCTTGGGGGGGGGATTTGCAACTAATGAAAAACTGTTTTTT. Translation: CASSLGGGFATNEKLFF.